This record looks at one T cell receptor beta chain sequence and its context. Its antigen is still unknown. The data stem from a study of T cells after yellow fever vaccination. Synthesis of TCR cDNA relied on 5'RACE template switching, which attached a universal primer site and UMIs. TCRdb re-called the 5' RACE reads with MiXCR, one entry per CDR3 protein. The sample shows around 360,000 distinct CDR3 sequences, 11% of them seen only once. CDR3 size: 18 residues. V lost 7 bases and J 9 bases, leaving 34 bases between the germline ends. The V gene's germline CDR1 is LGHNT and CDR2 FRNRAP. Study-level results: CD4 and CD8 compartments shared a small share of clonotypes. Post-booster samples contained most primary-vaccination clones (approximately 97% CD4, about 90% CD8).

This specimen was PBMCs, taken on the day of the first yellow fever vaccination. The TCR was taken from a young man who received the YFV17D yellow fever vaccine. This chain uses TRBV12-5 with TRBJ2-7; tentatively, D is TRBD1 or TRBD2 (7 bases each). The CDR3 sequence is CASVGEIKGTAGSTRQYV. The CDR3 DNA is TGTGCTAGTGTTGGGGAAATTAAAGGGACAGCGGGAAGTACGAGGCAGTACGTC.